This passage covers 7 T cell receptor beta chains from one sample sequenced in a study of blood T cell dynamics during melanoma immunotherapy. Time point noted: pre-treatment baseline. Data came from immunoSEQ multiplex PCR; TCRdb stores just in-frame clones and leaves some out. Found here are more than 10,000 clones, around 85% of them singletons; the top ten hold 9%. The source material was blood, sampled from a patient treated with checkpoint blockade. These receptors originate from a human donor with melanoma.

The chain uses TRBV5-4 and TRBJ2-1, with D possibly being TRBD1 or TRBD2 (5 bases each). The CDR3 totals 16 residues. Trimming removed 0 bases from V and 5 bases from J, with 15 bases in between. Germline-derived CDR1 and CDR2 are SGHNT and YYREEE (reference sequence). CDR3 loop: CASSLEPGTANNEQFF. In DNA form, the CDR3 reads TGTGCCAGCAGCTTGGAACCCGGGACGGCAAACAATGAGCAGTTCTTC.

J is TRBJ2-7 and V is TRBV7-8; D gene uncertain. The CDR3 runs to 13 residues. From germline, CDR1 is SGHVS and CDR2 FQNEAQ. V dropped 0 bases and J dropped 0 bases, with 3 bases sitting between them. CDR3 sequence: CASSLASSYEQYF. The CDR3 coding sequence is TGTGCCAGCAGCTTAGCGAGCTCCTACGAGCAGTACTTC.

There are a few counts of this clone. The chain combines TRBV19 with TRBJ1-5; no clear D gene. V was trimmed by 6 bases and J by 4 bases, leaving 13 bases between them. The length of the CDR3 is 14 residues. Per the germline V gene, CDR1 is LNHDA and CDR2 is SQIVND (reference sequence). CDR3 nucleotides: TGTGCCAGTAGGGGCAGTACGGGAAATCAGCCCCAGCATTTT. It yields the protein CASRGSTGNQPQHF.

The chain uses TRBV11-3 and TRBJ2-2; 11 nucleotides line up with TRBD2. Germline assignment: CDR1 SGHNT and CDR2 YENEEA. The V segment lost 4 bases and the J segment 1 base; nucleotides outside the gene matches: 8. The CDR3 sequence is 18 residues long. For the CDR3, the DNA is TGTGCCAGCAGCTCCATCCTAGCGGGAGGCCAGAACACCGGGGAGCTGTTTTTT. It specifies CASSSILAGGQNTGELFF.

The chain uses TRBV6-6 and TRBJ1-2; 10 nucleotides match TRBD1. CDR3 length: 15 residues. The trim removed 6 bases at V and 7 bases at J, leaving 11 bases unmatched. Germline V lookup: CDR1 MNHNY, CDR2 SVGAGI (reference sequence). The CDR3 sequence: CASRSRRQGAAGYTF. CDR3 bases: TGTGCCAGCAGGAGCCGGAGACAGGGGGCTGCTGGCTACACCTTC.

This clone was counted only a few times. The V call is TRBV7-2, the J call TRBJ2-1; tentatively, D is TRBD2 (6 bases). Germline values: CDR1 SGHTA, CDR2 FQGNSA. Trimming pared 3 bases from V and 12 bases from J, leaving 15 bases between. The CDR3 runs 13 residues. The CDR3 loop reads CASSFDSGWAQFF. As DNA, the CDR3 is TGTGCCAGCAGCTTCGATAGCGGTTGGGCGCAGTTCTTC.

CDR3 nucleotide sequence: TGTGCCAGCTCACCGCAGCGGGGAGATACGCAGTATTTT. It translates to CASSPQRGDTQYF. The V gene is TRBV18, the J gene TRBJ2-3; 7 bases match TRBD2. The CDR3 has 13 residues. Per germline, CDR1 KGHSH and CDR2 LQKENI. Unmatched junction bases numbered 2, after V lost 3 bases and J lost 5 bases. Filled out from reference TRBV18 and TRBJ2-3, the complete variable domain reads NAGVMQNPRHLVRRRGQEARLRCSPMKGHSHVYWYRQLPEEGLKFMVYLQKENIIDESGMPKERFSAEFPKEGPSILRIQQVVRGDSAAYFCASSPQRGDTQYFGPGTRLTVL.